The following is a TCR beta chain sequence with its context. The time point denotes: blood at routine non-recurrence follow-up after resection. The study sequenced unsorted whole RNA from tumor, nontumor lung or frozen PBMC. This record belongs to a study of spatial heterogeneity in lung cancer. The V gene lost 1 base and the J gene lost 6 bases, with 22 bases spanning the gap. CDR1 and CDR2 (germline): MGHRA, YSYEKL. CDR3 length equals 17 residues. Unique molecular identifiers, one per molecule, were present on every TCR cDNA molecule. Via MiXCR, TCRdb re-called the 5' RACE reads, giving one row per CDR3 protein. The data contain roughly 120,000 distinct CDR3 sequences, 12% of them singletons.

Source: PBMCs, taken at follow-up. This receptor was identified in a male donor with early-stage non-small cell lung cancer. V and J are TRBV4-1 and TRBJ2-7; tentatively, D is TRBD2 (6 bases). For the CDR3, the DNA is TGCGCCAGCAGCCAAGGTTTTGCGGGGATTATGAGTCGCGAGCAGTACTTC. Amino acids: CASSQGFAGIMSREQYF.